This is a list of T cell receptor beta chains from one sample in a study of CD8 T cells in ankylosing spondylitis. MiXCR, applied by TCRdb to the 5' RACE reads, yields one record per CDR3 protein. The sample carries around 150,000 distinct CDR3 sequences, around 42% recorded once. Sequences were obtained from synovial fluid, either unsorted or a sorted T cell fraction (not recorded which). Receptors were obtained from a male donor with ankylosing spondylitis. CDR3s include the opening cysteine and the closing phenylalanine or tryptophan. The D gene is left open where the match is weak. Rows give clone size only sometimes, using once, few, many, or a class for an expanded clone.

j_gene | abundance | v_gene | d_gene | CDR3aa | CDR3nt
TRBJ1-6 | - | TRBV6-1 | - | CAISEGLRWSSYNSPLHF | TGTGCCATCAGTGAAGGGCTCCGGTGGAGCTCCTATAATTCACCCCTCCACTTT
TRBJ2-1 | - | TRBV27 | - | CASSLSDRQAHEQFF | TGTGCCAGCAGTTTATCGGACCGACAGGCCCATGAGCAGTTCTTC
TRBJ1-1 | - | TRBV7-2 | - | CASSPPGHHTEAFF | TGTGCCAGCAGCCCACCGGGACACCACACTGAAGCTTTCTTT
TRBJ1-1 | - | TRBV19 | TRBD1 | CASSEHPGEGASRNTEAFF | TGTGCCAGTAGTGAACACCCGGGTGAGGGGGCATCCAGGAACACTGAAGCTTTCTTT
TRBJ2-1 | once | TRBV2 | - | CARGWWYEQFF | TGTGCCAGGGGCTGGTGGTATGAGCAGTTCTTC
TRBJ1-1 | - | TRBV7-4 | - | CASSLGRWGTEAFF | TGTGCCAGCAGCCTGGGACGGTGGGGCACTGAAGCTTTCTTT
TRBJ1-1 | - | TRBV14 | - | CASSPRNGRGYEAFF | TGTGCCAGCAGCCCGCGGAATGGCAGGGGTTATGAAGCTTTCTTT
TRBJ2-7 | - | TRBV7-9 | TRBD2 | CASSSWTSGFFYEQYF | TGTGCCAGCAGCTCCTGGACTAGCGGGTTTTTCTACGAGCAGTACTTC
TRBJ2-5 | - | TRBV12-3/TRBV12-4 | TRBD2 | CASSPPTSAGETQYF | TGTGCCAGCAGTCCCCCGACTAGCGCTGGCGAGACCCAGTACTTC
TRBJ2-5 | medium-sized | TRBV12-3/TRBV12-4 | - | CASAGETQYF | TGTGCCAGCGCCGGGGAGACCCAGTACTTC
TRBJ2-4 | - | TRBV7-9 | - | CASSKQGTAKNIQYF | TGTGCCAGCAGCAAACAGGGGACTGCCAAAAACATTCAGTACTTC
TRBJ1-3 | - | TRBV3-1 | - | CASSSIAGNTIYF | TGTGCCAGCAGTTCCATAGCTGGAAACACCATATATTTT
TRBJ1-1 | few | TRBV20-1 | - | CSARDYRADTEAFF | TGCAGTGCTAGAGATTACAGGGCCGACACTGAAGCTTTCTTT
TRBJ2-7 | few | TRBV30 | - | CAWSSGGREQYF | TGTGCCTGGAGCTCGGGCGGGCGCGAGCAGTACTTC
TRBJ1-4 | - | TRBV4-2 | TRBD1 | CASSQVIQGAWEKLFF | TGTGCCAGCAGCCAAGTGATTCAGGGGGCCTGGGAAAAACTGTTTTTT
TRBJ2-7 | - | TRBV4-2 | - | CASSQDAYSYEQYF | TGTGCCAGCAGCCAAGATGCTTACTCCTACGAGCAGTACTTC
TRBJ2-3 | - | TRBV12-3/TRBV12-4 | TRBD2 | CASSLAEIAGPDTQYF | TGTGCCAGCAGTTTAGCGGAGATAGCGGGGCCAGATACGCAGTATTTT
TRBJ2-1 | few | TRBV12-3/TRBV12-4 | - | CASSLSTGTPRFGQFF | TGTGCCAGCAGTTTAAGTACCGGGACTCCACGCTTCGGGCAGTTCTTC
TRBJ1-1 | - | TRBV7-2 | - | CASSRERGSTEAFF | TGTGCCAGCAGCCGGGAGAGGGGGAGCACTGAAGCTTTCTTT
TRBJ2-7 | many | TRBV28 | - | CASSYKPGRGTYEQYF | TGTGCCAGCAGTTATAAACCGGGACGGGGTACCTACGAGCAGTACTTC